This T cell receptor beta chain is from a study of blood T cell repertoires in COVID-19. Study context: PBMCs, B-cell-depleted T cells, or T cells were the source of the cDNA or gDNA that made up the material.

With 4 bases clipped from V and 4 bases from J, the junction kept 7 bases outside the gene matches. The CDR3 length is 14 residues. CDR1 and CDR2 from the germline V gene are SGHDT and YYEEEE. In the authors' methods: How many nucleated cells were present was estimated from reference gene primer amplification. The protocol was immunoSEQ multiplex PCR, while the TCRdb copy is restricted to in-frame clones and leaves out a portion. V and J calls and clone size are copied from that table; D and trimming were computed from the DNA. The sample gives roughly 82,000 clones, 82% of which show up once; 10% is in the top ten.

The chain carries TRBV5-6 and TRBJ2-7; 8 positions agree with TRBD1. The receptor comes from a man aged 55 to 70 with acute or convalescent COVID-19. Sequencing was done on a sample of peripheral blood. The CDR3 DNA reads as TGTGCCAGCAGCCTTTTAGGACAGGGATACGAGCAGTACTTC. Encoded protein: CASSLLGQGYEQYF.